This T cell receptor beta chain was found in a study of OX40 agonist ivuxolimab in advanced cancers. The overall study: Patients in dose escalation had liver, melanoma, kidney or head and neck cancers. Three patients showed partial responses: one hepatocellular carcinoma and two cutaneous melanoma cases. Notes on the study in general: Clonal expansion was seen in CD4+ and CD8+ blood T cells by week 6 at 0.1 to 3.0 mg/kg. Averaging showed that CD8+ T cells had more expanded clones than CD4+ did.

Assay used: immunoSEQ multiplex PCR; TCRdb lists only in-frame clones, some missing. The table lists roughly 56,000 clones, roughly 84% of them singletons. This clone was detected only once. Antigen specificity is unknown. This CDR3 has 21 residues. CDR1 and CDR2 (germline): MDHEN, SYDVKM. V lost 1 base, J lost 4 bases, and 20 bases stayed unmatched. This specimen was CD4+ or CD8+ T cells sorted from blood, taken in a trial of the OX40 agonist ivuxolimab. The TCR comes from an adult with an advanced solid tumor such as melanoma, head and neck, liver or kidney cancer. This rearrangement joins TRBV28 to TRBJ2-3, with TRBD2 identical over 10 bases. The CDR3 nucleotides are TGTGCCAGCAGTTTATACTTTGTGGGTGTAGGGCCTAGCGGGAGATCAGATACGCAGTATTTT. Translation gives CASSLYFVGVGPSGRSDTQYF.